The 21 T cell receptor beta chains below come from one sample, sequenced in a study of blood T cells in healthy people across ages. Combining a sample-barcoded 5' primer with a J-beta primer mix, a second PCR ran for 7 to 11 cycles. Via MiXCR, TCRdb re-called the 5' RACE reads, giving one row per CDR3 protein. The data hold roughly 1,500,000 distinct CDR3 sequences, with 30% to 35% observed a single time. Sequencing was performed on blood. These receptor sequences come from a woman aged 25 to 39 in good health.

This clonotype was detected only a few times. The rearrangement uses TRBV20-1 and TRBJ1-2; D ambiguous. The germline CDR1 and CDR2 sequences are DFQATT and SNEGSKA (reference sequence). The CDR3 contains 12 residues. V was cut by 3 bases and J by 7 bases, with 12 bases left in between. The CDR3 loop reads CSASLSTGGYTF. The CDR3, as DNA: TGCAGTGCTAGTCTGAGCACGGGTGGCTACACCTTC.

This chain links TRBV6-6 with TRBJ1-1; 8 nucleotides line up with TRBD1. The germline CDR1 and CDR2 sequences are MNHNY and SVGAGI (reference sequence). The ends lost 6 bases at V and 4 bases at J; junction bases unmatched: 7. The CDR3 runs to 14 residues. CDR3 sequence reads: CASRPGQGGTEAFF. The CDR3 nucleotides read TGTGCCAGCAGGCCCGGACAGGGAGGCACTGAAGCTTTCTTT.

The V gene is TRBV4-2, the J gene TRBJ2-7, with a possible D match to TRBD2 (6 bases). The CDR3 length is 14 residues. CDR1 LGHNA and CDR2 YNFKEQ come from the germline V gene. V was clipped by 1 base and J by 3 bases, with 10 bases between them. The CDR3 region is CASSQVGGDYEQYF. Here the CDR3 DNA reads TGTGCCAGCAGCCAAGTGGGCGGGGACTACGAGCAGTACTTC.

The V and J genes are TRBV12-3 or TRBV12-4 and TRBJ1-5; D is perhaps TRBD1 (5 bases). This CDR3 is built from 16 residues. The germline V and J ends were trimmed by 3 bases and 0 bases, with 12 bases remaining between them. The CDR3: CASSFISQGSNQPQHF. CDR3 in DNA: TGTGCCAGCAGTTTTATATCCCAGGGTAGCAATCAGCCCCAGCATTTT.

This clonotype was seen only a few times. The chain links TRBV6-2 or TRBV6-3 to TRBJ2-3; D may correspond to TRBD1 or TRBD2 (5 bases each). The V gene lost 5 bases and the J gene lost 14 bases, with 20 bases spanning the gap. The CDR3 runs 13 residues. Per the germline V gene, CDR1 is MNHEY and CDR2 is SVGEGT. CDR3 DNA sequence: TGTGCCAGCAGTCCCTACCCGGGACCGCGGCCGTATTTT. Its translation: CASSPYPGPRPYF.

This clonotype was observed a handful of times. The V call is TRBV7-2, the J call TRBJ2-7; TRBD2 matches 8 bases. There are 14 residues in the CDR3. With V trimmed by 6 bases and J by 5 bases, 9 bases remained unmatched. CDR1 and CDR2 from the germline V gene are SGHTA and FQGNSA. CDR3 nucleotides: TGTGCCAGCAGTGCCCGCGGGGGGTTTAACGAGCAGTACTTC. Its protein product is CASSARGGFNEQYF.

In the case of this clonotype: Just one base apart from a much larger clone, this may be a read error. V and J are TRBV12-3 or TRBV12-4 and TRBJ2-1, with D possibly matching TRBD1 (6 bases). The CDR3 covers 13 residues. Trimming took off 11 bases at V and 8 bases at J, with 19 bases between the two ends. The CDR3 bases are TGTGCCGGCACCCACAGGGAAAGGGATGAGCAGTTCTTC. As protein: CAGTHRERDEQFF.

This clonotype appeared a few times. The V gene is TRBV27, the J gene TRBJ1-4; 11 bases match TRBD1. The V gene end was trimmed by 5 bases and the J gene end by 7 bases; junction bases not matched to a gene: 3. Germline CDR1 and CDR2: MNHEY and SMNVEV (reference sequence). The CDR3 contains 14 residues. This CDR3 reads CASSEGTGGEKLFF. CDR3 DNA sequence: TGTGCCAGCAGTGAAGGGACAGGGGGTGAAAAACTGTTTTTT. The entire variable domain, with the rest obtained from reference TRBV27 and TRBJ1-4, is as follows: EAQVTQNPRYLITVTGKKLTVTCSQNMNHEYMSWYRQDPGLGLRQIYYSMNVEVTDKGDVPEGYKVSRKEKRNFPLILESPSPNQTSLYFCASSEGTGGEKLFFGSGTQLSVL.

This clonotype was detected only a few times. The rearrangement joins TRBV7-9 to TRBJ1-4, with D possibly matching TRBD1 (5 bases). Trimming pared 3 bases from V and 5 bases from J, leaving 10 bases between. Germline assignment: CDR1 SEHNR and CDR2 FQNEAQ (reference sequence). This CDR3 has 14 amino acids. Here the CDR3 DNA reads TGTGCCAGCAGCTTTTGGGGGGACAATGAAAAACTGTTTTTT. Translated: CASSFWGDNEKLFF.

This sequence joins TRBV4-1 and TRBJ2-6; D may be TRBD1 or TRBD2 (6 bases each). V gave up 3 bases and J gave up 0 bases, with 18 bases separating them. The germline CDR1 and CDR2 sequences are MGHRA and YSYEKL. The CDR3 sequence is 19 residues long. The CDR3 region is CASSHVRGGRTSGANVLTF. The DNA of the CDR3 is TGCGCCAGCAGCCATGTCAGGGGAGGTCGGACCTCTGGGGCCAACGTCCTGACTTTC.

This clonotype was counted only a few times. The chain links TRBV27 to TRBJ2-7; D uncertain. Trimming stripped 6 bases from V and 3 bases from J, with 12 bases between. The CDR3 is 13 amino acids. CDR1 is MNHEY and CDR2 is SMNVEV in the germline V gene (reference sequence). The CDR3 here is CASSLSTIYEQYF. CDR3 DNA sequence: TGTGCCAGCAGCCTGTCGACAATCTACGAGCAGTACTTC.

There are a few counts of this clonotype. The chain employs TRBV25-1 and TRBJ2-1; D call uncertain. Per germline, CDR1 MGHDK and CDR2 SYGVNS. The CDR3 is made up of 13 amino acids. The germline V and J ends were trimmed by 4 bases and 8 bases, with 12 bases remaining between them. The CDR3 DNA sequence: TGTGCCAGCAGTGCCTTCCATTTTGATGAGCAGTTCTTC. Its translation is CASSAFHFDEQFF.

This rearrangement joins TRBV4-2 to TRBJ2-1, with 12 bases matching TRBD2. With V trimmed by 8 bases and J by 8 bases, 13 bases remained unmatched. CDR3 size: 16 residues. Germline V lookup: CDR1 LGHNA, CDR2 YNFKEQ. The CDR3, as DNA: TGTGCCAGCTTCGGGACTAGCGGGTTTCGGGTCTATGAGCAGTTCTTC. It yields the protein CASFGTSGFRVYEQFF.

V is TRBV4-2 and J is TRBJ2-1, with TRBD2 identical over 8 bases. Per germline, CDR1 LGHNA and CDR2 YNFKEQ. CDR3 size: 17 residues. The J segment lost 0 bases and the V segment lost 2 bases, leaving 6 bases of the junction unmatched. The DNA for the CDR3 is TGTGCCAGCAGCCAACCAATAGCGGGAAGCTCCTACAATGAGCAGTTCTTC. Translation: CASSQPIAGSSYNEQFF.

The chain has TRBV9 and TRBJ2-1; D is unclear. The germline CDR1 and CDR2 sequences are SGDLS and YYNGEE. The CDR3 has 11 residues. Deletions cut 2 bases from V and 10 bases from J, with 7 bases between. The CDR3 sequence: CASSVSAEQFF. In nucleotides, the CDR3 is TGTGCCAGCAGCGTGTCTGCCGAGCAGTTCTTC.

This clonotype has at least ten counts. The chain has TRBV20-1 and TRBJ2-5; D is uncertain. The ends were cut back, 3 bases at V and 2 bases at J, with 10 bases in the middle. Germline V gene sequence: CDR1 DFQATT, CDR2 SNEGSKA (reference sequence). This CDR3 comprises 13 residues. In DNA, the CDR3 is TGCAGTGCTAGGAGTCTTAAGCAAGAGACCCAGTACTTC. Its protein is CSARSLKQETQYF.

The J gene is TRBJ2-7, the V gene TRBV30; TRBD2 is a possible D gene (7 bases). V shed 8 bases and J shed 2 bases, with 13 bases lying between them. Per the germline V gene, CDR1 is GTSNPN and CDR2 is SVGIG (reference sequence). The CDR3 spans 12 residues. The CDR3 is CARLGGPYEQYF. The CDR3 DNA reads TGTGCCCGGTTGGGGGGGCCCTACGAGCAGTACTTC.

This clonotype was observed a few times. J is TRBJ2-6 and V is TRBV9; D is unclear. Germline V gene sequence: CDR1 SGDLS, CDR2 YYNGEE. The ends were cut back, 4 bases at V and 9 bases at J, with 8 bases in the middle. This CDR3 is built from 12 residues. Here the CDR3 DNA reads TGTGCCAGCAGCTCTCCCATCAACGTCCTGACTTTC. Amino acids: CASSSPINVLTF. Looking up the rest from reference TRBV9 and TRBJ2-6 gives the full variable domain: DSGVTQTPKHLITATGQRVTLRCSPRSGDLSVYWYQQSLDQGLQFLIQYYNGEERAKGNILERFSAQQFPDLHSELNLSSLELGDSALYFCASSSPINVLTFGAGSRLTVL.

As concerns this clonotype: This may come from a read error, since a much larger clone is one base off. V and J are TRBV25-1 and TRBJ2-7; no reliable D call. The CDR3 is 14 amino acids. The V end was cut by 2 bases, the J end by 0 bases, with 8 bases between. Germline V gives CDR1 MGHDK, CDR2 SYGVNS. Written as DNA, the CDR3 is TGTGCCAGCAGTGAACCCCAGAACTCCTACGAGCAGTACTTC. Its protein product is CASSEPQNSYEQYF.

The chain couples TRBV14 to TRBJ2-7, with D perhaps matching TRBD2 (5 bases). V was trimmed by 0 bases and J by 1 base, leaving 16 bases between them. CDR1 and CDR2 from the germline V gene are SGHDN and FVKESK. The CDR3 is made up of 17 amino acids. The CDR3 sequence: CASSQESLTGTSYEQYF. The CDR3 coding sequence is TGTGCCAGCAGCCAAGAATCTTTGACGGGAACATCCTACGAGCAGTACTTC.

This clonotype was counted only a few times. V and J are TRBV15 and TRBJ2-1; D is unclear. The CDR3 contains 13 residues. CDR1 LNHNV and CDR2 YYDKDF come from the germline V gene (reference sequence). V lost 3 bases and J 5 bases, leaving 8 bases between the germline ends. CDR3 DNA: TGTGCCACCAGCAGTGATCATCACAATGAGCAGTTCTTC. Translated: CATSSDHHNEQFF.